These 31 T cell receptor beta chains share one sample of origin, sequenced in a study of cytomegalovirus exposure and HLA in healthy donors (dated by TCRdb to about 2017). Preparation of the library involved the immunoSEQ multiplex PCR assay. TCRdb provides this immuneACCESS table in a form limited to in-frame rearrangements. Some clones are lacking; in checked studies, under half of them reflect an unresolved V gene, and why the rest are absent is not known. This sample has some 100,000 clones in its table, and 88% of those were observed once. The ten most abundant clones make up more than 2% of the sample. Specimen: PBMCs. These TCRs come from a woman aged 18-29 years in good health and CMV-seronegative.

This chain uses TRBV7-3 with TRBJ1-2; maybe TRBD1 (5 bases). This CDR3 has 15 amino acids. Germline assignment: CDR1 SGHTA and CDR2 FQGTGA. Trimming pared 5 bases from V and 10 bases from J, leaving 23 bases between. Here the CDR3 DNA reads TGTGCCAGCAGCCCAGGCGGGGGGGGGTTGGTTGACTACACCTTC. Translation gives CASSPGGGGLVDYTF. The variable domain in full, completed from reference TRBV7-3 and TRBJ1-2, reads GAGVSQTPSNKVTEKGKYVELRCDPISGHTALYWYRQSLGQGPEFLIYFQGTGAADDSGLPNDRFFAVRPEGSVSTLKIQRTERGDSAVYLCASSPGGGGLVDYTFGSGTRLTVV.

DNA of the CDR3: TGTGCCTGGAGTGTCCCACTTTGGGGACAGGGCTTGTTTTTT. Amino acid sequence: CAWSVPLWGQGLFF. The chain combines TRBV30 with TRBJ1-4, with 9 nucleotides matching TRBD1. Germline-derived CDR1 and CDR2 are GTSNPN and SVGIG (reference sequence). The CDR3 has 14 amino acids. V lost 0 bases, J lost 15 bases, and 11 bases stayed unmatched. The whole variable domain, filled in from reference TRBV30 and TRBJ1-4, reads SQTIHQWPATLVQPVGSPLSLECTVEGTSNPNLYWYRQAAGRGLQLLFYSVGIGQISSEVPQNLSASRPQDRQFILSSKKLLLSDSGFYLCAWSVPLWGQGLFFGSGTQLSVL.

This rearrangement joins TRBV7-9 to TRBJ2-5; D perhaps matches TRBD1 (6 bases). The CDR3 is 14 amino acids. The germline V gene has CDR1 SEHNR and CDR2 FQNEAQ (reference sequence). Trimming removed 0 bases from V and 4 bases from J, with 9 bases in between. In DNA form, the CDR3 reads TGTGCCAGCAGCTTAGCGGTGGGGGCAGAGACCCAGTACTTC. This encodes CASSLAVGAETQYF.

The chain uses TRBV6-1 and TRBJ2-7; 8 bases match TRBD2. The CDR3 sequence is 15 residues long. Germline V gives CDR1 MNHNS, CDR2 SASEGT. V shed 10 bases and J 6 bases; nucleotides not matched to a gene: 17. CDR3 DNA sequence: TGTGCCACCATGGGTCATGCGGGAGGAGGCCGCGAGCAGTACTTC. Its protein product is CATMGHAGGGREQYF.

The CDR3 reads CSVEDSGQDNYGYTF. CDR3 sequence (DNA): TGCAGCGTTGAAGACTCCGGACAGGACAACTATGGCTACACCTTC. This chain uses TRBV29-1 with TRBJ1-2; 7 bases align to TRBD1. The V gene end was trimmed by 0 bases and the J gene end by 2 bases; junction bases not matched to a gene: 6. Germline CDR1 SQVTM, CDR2 ANQGSEA. There are 15 residues in the CDR3.

This rearrangement joins TRBV10-3 to TRBJ1-1, with D tentatively TRBD1 (6 bases). V was shortened by 6 bases and J by 1 base, with 18 bases between the two germline ends. The CDR3 has 16 amino acids. In germline, CDR1 is ENHRY, CDR2 SYGVKD. CDR3 protein: CAISRLVQGANTEAFF. For the CDR3, the DNA is TGTGCCATCAGCAGGCTTGTACAGGGAGCGAACACTGAAGCTTTCTTT.

The rearrangement joins TRBV18 to TRBJ1-5, with D perhaps matching TRBD1 (5 bases). The CDR3 runs to 14 residues. CDR1 is KGHSH, CDR2 LQKENI, per germline. The ends were cut back, 4 bases at V and 5 bases at J, with 12 bases in the middle. The CDR3 is CASSRGTPDQPQHF. The CDR3, as DNA: TGTGCCAGCTCACGCGGGACCCCCGATCAGCCCCAGCATTTT.

The chain couples TRBV28 to TRBJ2-1, with TRBD1 matching over 9 bases. With 6 bases clipped from V and 5 bases from J, the junction kept 8 bases outside the gene matches. The CDR3 runs 15 residues. The germline gives CDR1 MDHEN, CDR2 SYDVKM. CDR3 in DNA: TGTGCCAGCAGGGGATCCGGGACAGGGAACAATGAGCAGTTCTTC. Its protein product is CASRGSGTGNNEQFF.

This chain links TRBV30 with TRBJ1-1; 8 bases are a match to TRBD1. The germline V gene has CDR1 GTSNPN and CDR2 SVGIG (reference sequence). With V trimmed by 3 bases and J by 4 bases, 4 bases remained unmatched. This CDR3 has 13 residues. CDR3 amino acids: CAWRGQVGTEAFF. As DNA, the CDR3 is TGTGCCTGGAGGGGACAGGTGGGCACTGAAGCTTTCTTT.

V and J are TRBV4-2 and TRBJ2-7, with no clear D. The germline V gene has CDR1 LGHNA and CDR2 YNFKEQ. V dropped 3 bases and J dropped 2 bases, with 11 bases sitting between them. The length of the CDR3 is 14 residues. CDR3 amino acids: CASSHAGTTYEQYF. DNA of the CDR3: TGTGCCAGCAGCCATGCAGGAACAACCTACGAGCAGTACTTC.

The chain employs TRBV7-7 and TRBJ2-5, with D possibly TRBD1 on 6 matching bases. Germline lookup yields CDR1 SSHAT and CDR2 FNYEAQ (reference sequence). Trimming pared 1 base from V and 2 bases from J, leaving 11 bases between. The CDR3 sequence is 15 residues long. The CDR3 protein is CASSLGQGPQETQYF. CDR3 bases: TGTGCCAGCAGCTTAGGTCAGGGGCCGCAAGAGACCCAGTACTTC.

The rearrangement uses TRBV5-8 and TRBJ1-5, with a tentative D call TRBD1 (5 bases). V was clipped by 4 bases and J by 0 bases, with 14 bases between them. Germline CDR1 reads SGHTS; CDR2 reads YDEGEE. This CDR3 contains 16 residues. This CDR3 is CASSLGRTYSNQPQHF. The CDR3 DNA reads as TGTGCCAGCAGCCTGGGACGGACTTATAGCAATCAGCCCCAGCATTTT.

The chain joins TRBV5-1 to TRBJ2-7; TRBD2 might be the D (5 bases). Germline-derived CDR1 and CDR2 are SGHRS and YFSETQ. This CDR3 is built from 14 residues. The V end was cut by 4 bases, the J end by 6 bases, with 17 bases between. The CDR3 protein is CASSLDYNSLEQYF. Written as DNA, the CDR3 is TGCGCCAGCAGCCTAGACTACAACTCGCTCGAGCAGTACTTC.

The chain joins TRBV7-3 to TRBJ1-3; 7 nucleotides align to TRBD1. Looked up from germline, CDR1 is SGHTA and CDR2 is FQGTGA. The CDR3 spans 14 residues. The ends lost 6 bases at V and 4 bases at J; junction bases unmatched: 6. Written as DNA, the CDR3 is TGTGCCAGCAGTCCGGGACAGCCGGGAAACACCATATATTTT. Encoded protein: CASSPGQPGNTIYF.

J is TRBJ2-4 and V is TRBV25-1; possible D gene TRBD2, 5 bases. The CDR3 spans 11 residues. Per the germline V gene, CDR1 is MGHDK and CDR2 is SYGVNS. Deletions cut 7 bases from V and 4 bases from J, with 5 bases between. CDR3 DNA sequence: TGTGCCAGCATAGCGAAAAACATTCAGTACTTC. Its protein product is CASIAKNIQYF.

The rearrangement links TRBV7-2 to TRBJ1-4, with D possibly being TRBD1 (6 bases). Deletions cut 2 bases from V and 4 bases from J, with 14 bases between. CDR3 size: 16 residues. The V gene's germline CDR1 is SGHTA and CDR2 FQGNSA. CDR3 DNA sequence: TGTGCCAGCAGCTTAATGGGGGGGGACATTAATGAAAAACTGTTTTTT. It translates to CASSLMGGDINEKLFF.

The V and J genes are TRBV27 and TRBJ2-7; 7 bases map to TRBD1. V was clipped by 1 base and J by 6 bases; unmatched bases: 9. Germline CDR1 and CDR2: MNHEY and SMNVEV (reference sequence). The CDR3 loop spans 15 amino acids. The CDR3 here is CASSLLGQSPREQYF. CDR3 DNA: TGTGCCAGCAGTTTATTGGGACAGTCCCCTCGCGAGCAGTACTTC.

This rearrangement joins TRBV4-2 to TRBJ1-2; D perhaps matches TRBD1 (6 bases). Looked up from germline, CDR1 is LGHNA and CDR2 is YNFKEQ. The CDR3 is 14 residues long. V shed 4 bases and J shed 8 bases, with 17 bases lying between them. The CDR3 here is CASSPPRGAGGYTF. The CDR3 nucleotides are TGTGCCAGCAGCCCTCCGCGGGGGGCGGGCGGCTACACCTTC.

The chain uses TRBV28 and TRBJ2-1, with D unclear. Germline CDR1 MDHEN, CDR2 SYDVKM. Trimming removed 3 bases from V and 0 bases from J, with 6 bases in between. The CDR3 runs to 14 residues. The CDR3 nucleotides read TGTGCCAGCAGTTTCCCCGGCTCCTACAATGAGCAGTTCTTC. Protein sequence: CASSFPGSYNEQFF.

The chain links TRBV7-9 to TRBJ1-2, with D possibly being TRBD1 (6 bases). The CDR3 loop spans 15 amino acids. V dropped 4 bases and J dropped 7 bases, with 19 bases sitting between them. CDR1 is SEHNR and CDR2 is FQNEAQ in the germline V gene (reference sequence). The CDR3: CASSSTQGESIGYTF. CDR3 in DNA: TGTGCCAGCAGCTCCACACAGGGAGAGAGTATTGGCTACACCTTC.

The chain uses TRBV9 and TRBJ1-2; possible D gene TRBD1, 5 bases. Looked up from germline, CDR1 is SGDLS and CDR2 is YYNGEE. Trimming pared 4 bases from V and 3 bases from J, leaving 13 bases between. The CDR3 contains 14 residues. CDR3 coding DNA: TGTGCCAGCAGCTCCCAGGGCTTCCACTATGGCTACACCTTC. It yields the protein CASSSQGFHYGYTF.

This clone was observed a single time. The CDR3 spells CASSSRDRGGGSLLEAFF. CDR3 bases: TGTGCCAGCAGTTCCCGCGACAGGGGCGGAGGGAGTTTGCTTGAAGCTTTCTTT. The V gene is TRBV28, the J gene TRBJ1-1; 8 positions match TRBD1. Germline V gene data show CDR1 as MDHEN and CDR2 as SYDVKM. J lost 7 bases, V lost 4 bases, and 20 bases had no gene match. The CDR3 consists of 18 residues.

This rearrangement joins TRBV21-1 to TRBJ1-4; the table's D call, TRBD1, was not checked against the DNA. TRBV21-1 is designated a pseudogene. This CDR3 is built from 12 residues. CDR3 coding DNA: TGTGCCACCACAGCAGTAGGTGAAAAACTGTTTTTT. Amino acids: CATTAVGEKLFF.

This sequence joins TRBV27 and TRBJ1-1; weak D call: TRBD1 (6 bases). V lost 5 bases, J lost 12 bases, and 19 bases lay in between. The CDR3 sequence is 13 residues long. Germline CDR1 and CDR2: MNHEY and SMNVEV (reference sequence). The CDR3 loop reads CASSAVQGGKSFF. Here the CDR3 DNA reads TGTGCCAGCAGTGCGGTACAGGGCGGTAAATCTTTCTTT.

The chain employs TRBV28 and TRBJ1-4, with D hard to call. Germline assignment: CDR1 MDHEN and CDR2 SYDVKM. CDR3 size: 12 residues. Trimming cost V 10 bases and J 0 bases, with 6 bases left between them. The CDR3 loop is CAISTTNEKLFF. CDR3 bases: TGTGCCATTAGTACAACTAATGAAAAACTGTTTTTT.

This clone was observed once. V usage is TRBV29-1 and J usage is TRBJ1-3, with 7 bases aligning to TRBD1. The CDR3 is 15 residues long. The V segment lost 7 bases and the J segment 0 bases; nucleotides outside the gene matches: 9. Germline V gene sequence: CDR1 SQVTM, CDR2 ANQGSEA. CDR3 in DNA: TGCAGCGGGGTTAACAGGGGCGGCTCTGGAAACACCATATATTTT. Amino acids: CSGVNRGGSGNTIYF.

This clone was seen just once. V usage is TRBV5-4 and J usage is TRBJ1-1; 8 nucleotides match TRBD1. Germline values: CDR1 SGHNT, CDR2 YYREEE (reference sequence). This CDR3 is 15 amino acids long. V dropped 3 bases and J dropped 4; count of bases not matched to a gene: 8. CDR3 protein: CASSYGQGPATEAFF. The CDR3, as DNA: TGTGCCAGCAGCTACGGACAGGGACCAGCCACTGAAGCTTTCTTT.

The genes are TRBV9 and TRBJ1-1; a possible D gene is TRBD1 (6 bases). Germline CDR1 reads SGDLS; CDR2 reads YYNGEE. The V and J ends lost 3 bases and 6 bases respectively, with 15 bases between them. This CDR3 has 14 amino acids. The CDR3 is CASSALQGTAEAFF. DNA of the CDR3: TGTGCCAGCAGCGCATTACAGGGTACCGCTGAAGCTTTCTTT. Based on the CDR3 plus reference TRBV9 and TRBJ1-1, the full variable domain is DSGVTQTPKHLITATGQRVTLRCSPRSGDLSVYWYQQSLDQGLQFLIQYYNGEERAKGNILERFSAQQFPDLHSELNLSSLELGDSALYFCASSALQGTAEAFFGQGTRLTVV.

The genes are TRBV28 and TRBJ2-1, with 10 positions matching TRBD2. Trimming removed 5 bases from V and 6 bases from J; junction bases left unmatched: 10. This CDR3 contains 16 residues. The germline V gene encodes CDR1 MDHEN and CDR2 SYDVKM. CDR3: CASSLGVASGSNEQFF. The CDR3 nucleotides read TGTGCCAGCAGTCTGGGGGTGGCTAGCGGGAGCAATGAGCAGTTCTTC.

The chain's CDR3 is CASSLSYGTYYEQYF. CDR3 DNA: TGTGCCAGCAGTTTATCGTACGGGACTTACTACGAGCAGTACTTC. The V gene is TRBV27, the J gene TRBJ2-7; maybe TRBD2 (6 bases). Germline CDR1 reads MNHEY; CDR2 reads SMNVEV (reference sequence). V lost 0 bases to trimming and J lost 3 bases, with 12 bases between them. The CDR3 extends over 15 amino acids.

The chain joins TRBV28 to TRBJ1-1, with TRBD1 as a possible D gene (6 bases). Trimming stripped 3 bases from V and 4 bases from J, with 15 bases between. Germline V lookup: CDR1 MDHEN, CDR2 SYDVKM. The CDR3 spans 15 residues. CDR3 nucleotides: TGTGCCAGCAGTTTCGTCCCAGGGGCACTCACTGAAGCTTTCTTT. Residues: CASSFVPGALTEAFF.